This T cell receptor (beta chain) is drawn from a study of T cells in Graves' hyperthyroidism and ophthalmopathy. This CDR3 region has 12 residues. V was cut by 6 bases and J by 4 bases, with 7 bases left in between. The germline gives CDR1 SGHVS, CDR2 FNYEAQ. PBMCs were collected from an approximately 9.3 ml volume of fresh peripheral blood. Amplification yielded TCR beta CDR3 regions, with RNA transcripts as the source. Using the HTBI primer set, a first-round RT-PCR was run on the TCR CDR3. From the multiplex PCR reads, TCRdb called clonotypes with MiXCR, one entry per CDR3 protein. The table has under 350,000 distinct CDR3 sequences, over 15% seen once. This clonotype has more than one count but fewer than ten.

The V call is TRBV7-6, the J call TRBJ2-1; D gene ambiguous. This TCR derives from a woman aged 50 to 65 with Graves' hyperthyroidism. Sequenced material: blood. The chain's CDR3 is CASRGGYNEQFF. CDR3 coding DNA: TGTGCCAGCAGGGGTGGATACAATGAGCAGTTCTTC.